Listed below are T cell receptor beta chains from one sample, sequenced in a study of T cell repertoires in aging, cancer and after chemotherapy. TCRdb called the multiplex PCR reads again in MiXCR, with one record for every CDR3 protein. Of some 10,000 distinct CDR3 sequences in the sample, under 50% were seen once. The specimen was blood. The source is a human donor in good health. Both conserved end residues are part of each CDR3. D genes are given only for firm matches. For some rows the clone size is stated as once, few or many, or as a class when expanded; others skip it.

d_call	v_call	j_call	clone_size	cdr3_aa	cdr3_nt
NA	TRBV29-1	TRBJ2-3	medium-sized	CSVEGLTEDTQYF	TGCAGCGTTGAAGGCCTAACTGAAGATACGCAGTATTTT
TRBD1	TRBV5-6	TRBJ2-7	NA	CASSPGTGWYEQYF	TGTGCCAGCAGCCCGGGGACAGGGTGGTACGAGCAGTACTTC
NA	TRBV15	TRBJ1-3	few	CATSRESGSGNTIYF	TGTGCCACCAGCAGAGAGTCAGGGTCTGGAAACACCATATATTTT
NA	TRBV12-3/TRBV12-4	TRBJ1-6	NA	CASRLGDNSPLHF	TGTGCCAGCAGGCTTGGGGATAATTCACCCCTCCACTTT
NA	TRBV6-6	TRBJ2-5	NA	CAISEYREETQYF	TGTGCCATCAGTGAGTATAGGGAGGAGACCCAGTACTTC
TRBD2	TRBV5-4	TRBJ2-1	few	CASSFPGTSAYNEQFF	TGTGCCAGCAGCTTCCCGGGGACTAGCGCGTACAATGAGCAGTTCTTC
NA	TRBV29-1	TRBJ2-5	medium-sized	CSVRLRETQYF	TGCAGCGTTCGCCTGCGAGAGACCCAGTACTTC
NA	TRBV6-5	TRBJ2-7	NA	CASSWFHEQYF	TGTGCCAGCAGTTGGTTTCACGAGCAGTACTTC
NA	TRBV6-5	TRBJ2-7	NA	CASSSGRLSYEQYF	TGTGCCAGCTCGTCCGGACGCCTGAGCTACGAGCAGTACTTC
NA	TRBV27	TRBJ2-7	few	CASSLSSSGPREQYF	TGTGCCAGCAGTTTATCGTCCAGCGGGCCTCGCGAGCAGTACTTC
TRBD1	TRBV27	TRBJ2-5	few	CASSLRGTGLPPETQYF	TGTGCCAGCAGTTTACGGGGGACAGGCCTACCCCCAGAGACCCAGTACTTC
NA	TRBV6-4	TRBJ1-2	NA	CASSYWRKGDYGYTF	TGTGCCAGCAGTTATTGGAGGAAGGGGGACTATGGCTACACCTTC
TRBD1	TRBV6-6	TRBJ1-6	NA	CAGQGRDSPLHF	TGTGCCGGACAGGGGAGAGATTCACCCCTCCACTTT
TRBD1	TRBV5-4	TRBJ1-1	NA	CASSLGTGNTEAFF	TGTGCCAGCAGCCTCGGGACAGGGAACACTGAAGCTTTCTTT
NA	TRBV6-4	TRBJ2-2	NA	CASSADYTGELFF	TGTGCCAGCAGCGCTGACTACACCGGGGAGCTGTTTTTT
NA	TRBV29-1	TRBJ2-7	few	CSVANTYEQYF	TGCAGCGTGGCCAATACCTACGAGCAGTACTTC
TRBD2	TRBV19	TRBJ2-1	NA	CASPKRGNYNEQFF	TGTGCCAGTCCTAAGCGGGGGAACTACAATGAGCAGTTCTTC
TRBD2	TRBV28	TRBJ2-7	few	CASSHPPLAETYEQYF	TGTGCCAGCAGCCACCCCCCTCTAGCGGAGACTTACGAGCAGTACTTC
NA	TRBV19	TRBJ2-7	NA	CASSPGDTSYEQYF	TGTGCCAGTAGTCCAGGGGACACTTCCTACGAGCAGTACTTC
NA	TRBV5-5	TRBJ1-1	NA	CASSLIYWNTEAFF	TGTGCCAGCAGCCTTATCTACTGGAACACTGAAGCTTTCTTT
TRBD1	TRBV5-6	TRBJ1-2	few	CASSAGQAYGYTF	TGTGCCAGCAGCGCCGGACAGGCCTATGGCTACACCTTC
TRBD2	TRBV6-6	TRBJ2-7	NA	CASSYFDGGYEQYF	TGTGCCAGCAGTTATTTCGACGGGGGGTACGAGCAGTACTTC
NA	TRBV27	TRBJ2-7	few	CASKTLRNEQYF	TGTGCCAGCAAGACTTTGAGGAACGAGCAGTACTTC
NA	TRBV15	TRBJ1-2	few	CATSRGPEGGYTF	TGTGCCACCAGCAGGGGGCCAGAAGGCGGCTACACCTTC
TRBD2	TRBV19	TRBJ2-3	few	CASRVAGSSDTQYF	TGTGCCAGTAGGGTAGCGGGATCATCGGATACGCAGTATTTT
TRBD1	TRBV27	TRBJ2-3	NA	CASSLTPGQGLGTQYF	TGTGCCAGCAGTTTAACCCCGGGACAGGGACTTGGCACGCAGTATTTT
TRBD2	TRBV5-4	TRBJ2-3	once	CASSLLRLAGGSTDTQYF	TGTGCCAGCAGCTTGCTTCGACTAGCGGGAGGAAGCACAGATACGCAGTATTTT
NA	TRBV27	TRBJ2-5	NA	CASSPTPETQYF	TGTGCCAGCAGTCCAACCCCAGAGACCCAGTACTTC
NA	TRBV12-3/TRBV12-4	TRBJ2-4	NA	CASSANRWNIQYF	TGTGCCAGCAGTGCTAACCGGTGGAACATTCAGTACTTC
NA	TRBV29-1	TRBJ1-4	medium-sized	CSVVRARGEKLFF	TGCAGCGTTGTACGGGCCAGGGGTGAAAAACTGTTTTTT
NA	TRBV29-1	TRBJ2-1	medium-sized	CSVVGRNEQFF	TGCAGCGTTGTGGGGCGGAATGAGCAGTTCTTC
NA	TRBV19	TRBJ1-1	NA	CASSTWVNTEAFF	TGTGCCAGTAGTACATGGGTAAACACTGAAGCTTTCTTT
NA	TRBV29-1	TRBJ1-1	hyperexpanded	CSVVPVAGTYTEAFF	TGCAGCGTTGTCCCCGTCGCAGGAACTTACACTGAAGCTTTCTTT
NA	TRBV5-6	TRBJ1-6	few	CASSFWPSGDSPLHF	TGTGCCAGCAGCTTCTGGCCCTCGGGGGATTCACCCCTCCACTTT
TRBD2	TRBV6-1	TRBJ2-3	medium-sized	CASSELAGADTQYF	TGTGCCAGCAGTGAACTAGCGGGAGCAGATACGCAGTATTTT
NA	TRBV19	TRBJ1-1	few	CASRVTGQNTEAFF	TGTGCCAGTAGAGTGACAGGACAGAACACTGAAGCTTTCTTT
TRBD1	TRBV19	TRBJ2-7	few	CASSMGTGSAFSYEQYF	TGTGCCAGTAGTATGGGGACAGGTAGCGCGTTCTCCTACGAGCAGTACTTC
NA	TRBV18	TRBJ2-3	NA	CASSPAGGADTQYF	TGTGCCAGCTCACCGGCAGGGGGGGCAGATACGCAGTATTTT
TRBD2	TRBV6-5	TRBJ2-3	few	CASSPRTSGRYGTQYF	TGTGCCAGCAGTCCCCGGACTAGCGGGAGATACGGGACGCAGTATTTT
NA	TRBV5-4	TRBJ2-7	NA	CASSSGPYHEQYF	TGTGCCAGCAGCTCGGGACCTTACCACGAGCAGTACTTC
TRBD1	TRBV30	TRBJ1-4	NA	CAWAGGQGAQSDEKLFF	TGTGCCTGGGCCGGGGGACAGGGGGCCCAGTCGGATGAAAAACTGTTTTTT
NA	TRBV5-4	TRBJ2-1	few	CASSLFPDNEQFF	TGTGCCAGCAGCTTGTTTCCGGACAATGAGCAGTTCTTC
TRBD2	TRBV5-4	TRBJ2-3	NA	CASSYGLAGGGGDTQYF	TGTGCCAGCAGCTACGGACTAGCGGGAGGGGGCGGAGATACGCAGTATTTT
TRBD2	TRBV6-4	TRBJ2-1	NA	CASSDSAGDYNEQFF	TGTGCCAGCAGTGACTCAGCGGGAGATTACAATGAGCAGTTCTTC
TRBD1	TRBV27	TRBJ1-4	NA	CASSSLLTGRLEKLFF	TGTGCCAGCAGTTCTCTCCTGACAGGGAGGCTGGAAAAACTGTTTTTT
NA	TRBV27	TRBJ1-1	once	CASSPSGPNTEAFF	TGTGCCAGCAGCCCTTCCGGTCCGAACACTGAAGCTTTCTTT
NA	TRBV5-6	TRBJ2-7	few	CASSQLTGWGEQYF	TGTGCCAGCAGCCAATTAACAGGGTGGGGCGAGCAGTACTTC
NA	TRBV10-3	TRBJ2-7	NA	CAISAGRLAPSQAAYEQYF	TGTGCCATCAGCGCGGGGCGGCTCGCCCCCTCCCAGGCGGCCTACGAGCAGTACTTC
NA	TRBV12-3/TRBV12-4	TRBJ2-2	few	CASSLAGAKTGELFF	TGTGCCAGCAGTTTAGCAGGGGCGAAGACCGGGGAGCTGTTTTTT
NA	TRBV15	TRBJ2-1	NA	CATSRVSWRRNEQFF	TGTGCCACCAGCAGGGTTAGCTGGAGGAGGAATGAGCAGTTCTTC
TRBD2	TRBV7-6	TRBJ2-3	NA	CASSSAGWLADLSTDTQYF	TGTGCCAGCAGCTCAGCGGGTTGGCTAGCGGACCTTAGCACAGATACGCAGTATTTT
NA	TRBV18	TRBJ1-5	NA	CASSPLNQQPQHF	TGTGCCAGCTCACCCCTAAACCAACAGCCCCAGCATTTT
NA	TRBV13	TRBJ2-7	few	CASSLPDSWGLGEQYF	TGTGCCAGCAGCTTACCTGACAGTTGGGGGCTAGGGGAGCAGTACTTC
NA	TRBV6-5	TRBJ1-6	few	CASSRGGPPLHF	TGTGCCAGCAGCCGTGGGGGCCCACCCCTCCACTTT
NA	TRBV7-5	TRBJ2-3	NA	CISVSEAMSDRGRWTDTQYF	NA
TRBD2	TRBV5-1	TRBJ2-7	NA	CASSPGGVEQYF	TGCGCCAGCAGCCCCGGGGGGGTCGAGCAGTACTTC
NA	TRBV29-1	TRBJ1-3	NA	CSARPSSGNTIYF	TGCAGCGCGAGACCGAGTTCAGGAAACACCATATATTTT
NA	TRBV19	TRBJ1-3	NA	CASIGHSGTTIYF	TGTGCCAGCATTGGGCACTCTGGAACCACCATATATTTT
TRBD2	TRBV5-6	TRBJ2-7	NA	CASSPAAGELTEQYF	TGTGCCAGCAGCCCCGCGGCGGGAGAACTGACCGAGCAGTACTTC